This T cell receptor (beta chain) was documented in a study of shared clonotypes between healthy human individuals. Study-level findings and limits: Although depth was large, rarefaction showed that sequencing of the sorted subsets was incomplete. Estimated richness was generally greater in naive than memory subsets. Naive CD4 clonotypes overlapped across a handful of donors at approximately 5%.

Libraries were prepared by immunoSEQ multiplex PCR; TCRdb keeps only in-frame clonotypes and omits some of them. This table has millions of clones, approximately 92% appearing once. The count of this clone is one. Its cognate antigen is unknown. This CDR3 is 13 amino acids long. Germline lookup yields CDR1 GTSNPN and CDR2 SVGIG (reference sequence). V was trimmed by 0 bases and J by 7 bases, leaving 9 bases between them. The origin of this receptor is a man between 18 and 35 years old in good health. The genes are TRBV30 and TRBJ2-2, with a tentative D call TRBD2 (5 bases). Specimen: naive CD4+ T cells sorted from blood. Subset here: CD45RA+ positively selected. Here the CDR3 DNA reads TGTGCCTGGAGTGTACGGGCGGGCGGGGAGCTGTTTTTT. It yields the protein CAWSVRAGGELFF.